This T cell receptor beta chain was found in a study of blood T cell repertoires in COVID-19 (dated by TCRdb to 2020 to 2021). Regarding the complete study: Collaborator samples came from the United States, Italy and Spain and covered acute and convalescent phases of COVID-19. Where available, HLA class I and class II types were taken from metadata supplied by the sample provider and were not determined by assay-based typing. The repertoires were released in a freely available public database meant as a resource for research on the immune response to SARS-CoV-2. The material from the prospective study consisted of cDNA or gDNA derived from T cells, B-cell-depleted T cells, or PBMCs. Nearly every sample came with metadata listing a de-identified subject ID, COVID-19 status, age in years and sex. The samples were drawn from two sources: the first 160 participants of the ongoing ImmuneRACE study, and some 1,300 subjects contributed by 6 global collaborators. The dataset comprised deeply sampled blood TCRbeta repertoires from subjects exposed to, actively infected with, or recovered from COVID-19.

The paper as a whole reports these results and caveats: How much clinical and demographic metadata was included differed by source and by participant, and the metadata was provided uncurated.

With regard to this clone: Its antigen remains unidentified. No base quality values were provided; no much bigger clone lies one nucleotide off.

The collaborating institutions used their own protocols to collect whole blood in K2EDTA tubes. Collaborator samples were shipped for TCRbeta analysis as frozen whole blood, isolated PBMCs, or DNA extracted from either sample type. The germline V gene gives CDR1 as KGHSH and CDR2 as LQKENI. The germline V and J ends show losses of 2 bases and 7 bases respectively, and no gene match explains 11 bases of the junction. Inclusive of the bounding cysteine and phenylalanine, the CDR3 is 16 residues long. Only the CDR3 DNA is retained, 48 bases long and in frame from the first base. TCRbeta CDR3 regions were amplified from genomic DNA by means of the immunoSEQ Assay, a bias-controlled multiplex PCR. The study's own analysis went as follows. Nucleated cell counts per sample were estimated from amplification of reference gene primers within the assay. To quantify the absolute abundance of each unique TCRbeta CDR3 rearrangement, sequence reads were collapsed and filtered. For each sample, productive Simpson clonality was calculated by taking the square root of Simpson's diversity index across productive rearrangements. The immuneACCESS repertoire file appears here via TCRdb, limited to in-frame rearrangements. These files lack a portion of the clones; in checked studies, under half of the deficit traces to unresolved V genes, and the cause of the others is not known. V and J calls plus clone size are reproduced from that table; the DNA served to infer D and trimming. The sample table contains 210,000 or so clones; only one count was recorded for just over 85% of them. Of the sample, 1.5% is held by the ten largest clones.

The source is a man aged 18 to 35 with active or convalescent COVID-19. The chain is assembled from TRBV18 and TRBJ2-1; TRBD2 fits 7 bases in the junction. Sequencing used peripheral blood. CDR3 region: CASSPSLAEGMNEQFF. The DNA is TGTGCCAGCTCACCAAGCCTAGCGGAGGGAATGAATGAGCAGTTCTTC.